The clone carrying this T cell receptor beta chain was observed many times. What it binds is unknown. These data come from a study of T cells in Graves' hyperthyroidism and ophthalmopathy. V dropped 2 bases and J dropped 2; count of bases not matched to a gene: 6. This CDR3 is built from 14 residues. Germline CDR1 is DFQATT and CDR2 is SNEGSKA (reference sequence). Researchers amplified the TCR beta CDR3 regions from RNA transcripts. The TCR CDR3 first-round RT-PCR relied on the HTBI primer set. TCRdb itself ran the multiplex PCR reads through MiXCR, one entry per CDR3 protein. Of some 180,000 distinct CDR3 sequences listed, about 15% were seen once; the top ten hold approximately 28%. Study findings and constraints: A 13 V-J signature model discriminated ophthalmopathy versus stable hyperthyroidism.

Those patients with uncontrolled infection, other autoimmune disease, pregnancy or lactation were excluded. The chain links TRBV20-1 to TRBJ2-7, with 7 bases identical to TRBD1. The clonotype originates from a woman in her forties or fifties with Graves' hyperthyroidism. The sequencing input was blood. The CDR3 is CSARNRDRTYEQYF. In DNA, the CDR3 is TGCAGTGCTAGAAACCGGGACAGAACCTACGAGCAGTACTTC.